The 22 T cell receptor beta chains below come from one sample, sequenced in a study of Ad26.COV2.S vaccination and SARS-CoV-2 variants. Data came from immunoSEQ multiplex PCR; TCRdb stores just in-frame clones and leaves some out. The sample comprises hundreds of thousands of clones, around 92% of which are singletons, and approximately 1.5% rests with the top ten. The treatment here: around 19 received Ad26.COV2.S at low or high dose, single or two shots; several received placebo; per-sample allocation not given. Collection of samples fell on day 63 after the first vaccine or placebo injection. The sample here was peripheral blood, taken in a trial of Ad26.COV2.S vaccine versus placebo. The receptors here all came from a person aged 18-60 years who received the Ad26.COV2.S COVID-19 vaccine or a placebo.

This chain links TRBV10-3 with TRBJ2-5; D remains ambiguous. Germline V gene lookup returns CDR1 ENHRY and CDR2 SYGVKD. This CDR3 comprises 12 residues. Trimming removed 6 bases at V and 4 bases at J, with 9 bases between. The CDR3, as DNA: TGTGCCATCAGCCCAATGGGAGAGACCCAGTACTTC. The encoded protein is CAISPMGETQYF.

As DNA, the CDR3 is TGTGCCAGCAGTGTGGGACAGGGGTCTGAAGCTTTCTTT. Translated, it gives CASSVGQGSEAFF. This rearrangement joins TRBV2 to TRBJ1-1; the match to TRBD1 covers 10 bases. The CDR3 sequence is 13 residues long. CDR1 SNHLY and CDR2 FYNNEI come from the germline V gene. V lost 4 bases and J lost 6; bases outside the gene matches: 2.

The chain is built from TRBV6-2 or TRBV6-3 and TRBJ2-2; 10 nucleotides match TRBD2. Germline assignment: CDR1 MNHEY and CDR2 SVGEGT. The ends lost 5 bases at V and 0 bases at J; junction bases unmatched: 9. This CDR3 contains 18 residues. CDR3 sequence reads: CASSLPTSGPTNTGELFF. Here the CDR3 DNA reads TGTGCCAGCAGTCTCCCGACTAGCGGGCCAACGAACACCGGGGAGCTGTTTTTT.

This CDR3 reads CASSSTQGGQNIQYF. DNA for the CDR3: TGTGCCAGCAGCTCAACGCAGGGGGGGCAGAACATTCAGTACTTC. V usage is TRBV7-9 and J usage is TRBJ2-4; possibly TRBD1 or TRBD2 for D (7 bases each). The CDR3 runs 15 residues. CDR1 is SEHNR, CDR2 FQNEAQ, per germline (reference sequence). The V gene lost 4 bases and the J gene lost 7 bases, with 17 bases spanning the gap.

Details on this clone: This sample also contains other DNA sequences that code for the same CDR3. The rearrangement links TRBV12-3 or TRBV12-4 to TRBJ2-7; the D gene is possibly TRBD2 (5 bases). V lost 8 bases and J lost 4, with 9 bases in between. The CDR3 sequence is 11 residues long. CDR3 in DNA: TGTGCCAGCGGGAGAGGGTACGAGCAGTACTTC. Amino acids: CASGRGYEQYF.

The chain combines TRBV5-6 with TRBJ1-1; tentative D call: TRBD1 (5 bases). This CDR3 is 13 amino acids long. The V end lost 4 bases, the J end lost 5 bases, and 12 bases lay between the germline ends. CDR1 and CDR2 from the germline V gene are SGHDT and YYEEEE. In DNA form, the CDR3 reads TGTGCCAGCAGCCGAATCTCAGGGACTGAAGCTTTCTTT. Translation: CASSRISGTEAFF.

V and J are TRBV2 and TRBJ1-3; D is uncertain. Between the trimmed V and J ends, which lost 5 bases and 4 bases, there was a span of 15 bases. Germline V gives CDR1 SNHLY, CDR2 FYNNEI. The CDR3 totals 15 residues. Here the CDR3 DNA reads TGTGCCAGCAGTCTCGTACCTAGAGTCGGAAACACCATATATTTT. Its protein is CASSLVPRVGNTIYF.

V is TRBV19 and J is TRBJ1-1; D call uncertain. The CDR3 is made up of 13 amino acids. Trimming removed 6 bases from V and 3 bases from J, with 11 bases in between. Germline V gives CDR1 LNHDA, CDR2 SQIVND (reference sequence). The CDR3 DNA reads TGTGCCAGTAGGTTGCAGGAACACACTGAAGCTTTCTTT. Translating it yields CASRLQEHTEAFF.

This clone occurred once. The J gene is TRBJ2-1, the V gene TRBV11-2, with D possibly matching TRBD1 (5 bases). V dropped 7 bases and J dropped 0 bases, with 19 bases sitting between them. Germline CDR1 is SGHAT and CDR2 is FQNNGV. This CDR3 contains 17 residues. DNA for the CDR3: TGTGCCAGCACCTCAGAAAAAGGGGCCTTCTCCTACAATGAGCAGTTCTTC. Protein sequence: CASTSEKGAFSYNEQFF.

This clone appeared a single time. The V and J genes are TRBV18 and TRBJ1-2, with 7 bases lining up with TRBD1. The junction had 15 bases not matched to a gene; V was cut back by 5 bases and J by 3 bases. This CDR3 is built from 17 residues. From germline, CDR1 is KGHSH and CDR2 LQKENI. The CDR3 nucleotides are TGTGCCAGCTCAACAAATCAGGGGGGAACCCTGGACTATGGCTACACCTTC. Encoded protein: CASSTNQGGTLDYGYTF.

The chain carries TRBV7-3 and TRBJ2-1; 12 bases align to TRBD2. From germline, CDR1 is SGHTA and CDR2 FQGTGA. Losses at the gene ends were 3 bases for V and 6 bases for J; bases not matched to a gene: 3. CDR3 length: 15 residues. DNA for the CDR3: TGTGCCAGCAGCTTCCTAGCGGGGGGGTTCAATGAGCAGTTCTTC. It translates to CASSFLAGGFNEQFF.

The rearrangement uses TRBV18 and TRBJ2-7; D gene ambiguous. The germline V gene has CDR1 KGHSH and CDR2 LQKENI. CDR3 size: 13 residues. The V end was cut by 2 bases, the J end by 6 bases, with 11 bases between. In nucleotides, the CDR3 is TGTGCCAGCTCACCAGGGATGGGTAGCGAGCAGTACTTC. It encodes CASSPGMGSEQYF.

The chain combines TRBV7-3 with TRBJ2-1, with 10 nucleotides matching TRBD2. Losses at the gene ends were 5 bases for V and 1 base for J; bases not matched to a gene: 2. This CDR3 spans 15 amino acids. The V gene's germline CDR1 is SGHTA and CDR2 FQGTGA. Written as DNA, the CDR3 is TGTGCCAGCAGCCTAGCGGGGGATTCCTACAATGAGCAGTTCTTC. Translated, it gives CASSLAGDSYNEQFF.

The chain joins TRBV4-2 to TRBJ1-1, with 11 bases aligning to TRBD1. CDR3 length equals 19 residues. Unmatched junction bases numbered 14, after V lost 4 bases and J lost 1 base. In germline, CDR1 is LGHNA, CDR2 YNFKEQ. The CDR3 nucleotides are TGTGCCAGCAGCCGAAACGTAAGGACAGGGGGCTTCGGGAACACTGAAGCTTTCTTT. It translates to CASSRNVRTGGFGNTEAFF.

For this clone: Other DNA variants within this sample encode the same CDR3. CDR3 nucleotide sequence: TGTGCCTGGAGTGGTCAGGGGAGGCAGCCCCAGCATTTT. Translation: CAWSGQGRQPQHF. The J gene is TRBJ1-5, the V gene TRBV30, with D possibly being TRBD1 (6 bases). Per germline, CDR1 GTSNPN and CDR2 SVGIG (reference sequence). V gave up 1 base and J gave up 7 bases, with 11 bases separating them. CDR3 length: 13 residues.

The chain carries TRBV6-5 and TRBJ1-3; a possible D gene is TRBD1 (5 bases). The CDR3 spans 14 residues. Per germline, CDR1 MNHEY and CDR2 SVGAGI. Deletions cut 8 bases from V and 0 bases from J, with 11 bases between. The CDR3 loop is CASYTGLSGNTIYF. The CDR3 nucleotides read TGTGCCAGCTATACGGGGCTCTCTGGAAACACCATATATTTT.

This chain's CDR3 is CASSQGGQGIYEQYF. The DNA for the CDR3 is TGTGCCAGCAGCCAAGGGGGACAGGGTATCTACGAGCAGTACTTC. The V call is TRBV4-2, the J call TRBJ2-7; 9 bases fit TRBD1. Unmatched junction bases numbered 4, after V lost 1 base and J lost 3 bases. The CDR3 runs to 15 residues. The germline V gene encodes CDR1 LGHNA and CDR2 YNFKEQ.

The chain uses TRBV18 and TRBJ1-5; TRBD1 is a possible D gene (5 bases). Germline V CDR1 and CDR2: KGHSH, LQKENI. The CDR3 runs 14 residues. The V and J ends lost 2 bases and 4 bases respectively, with 9 bases between them. Written as DNA, the CDR3 is TGTGCCAGCTCACCAGGGACGGCGAATCAGCCCCAGCATTTT. Its protein is CASSPGTANQPQHF. Full variable domain (rest looked up from reference TRBV18 and TRBJ1-5): NAGVMQNPRHLVRRRGQEARLRCSPMKGHSHVYWYRQLPEEGLKFMVYLQKENIIDESGMPKERFSAEFPKEGPSILRIQQVVRGDSAAYFCASSPGTANQPQHFGDGTRLSIL.

This clone occurred a few times. In the same sample, other DNA sequences code for this CDR3. The chain combines TRBV19 with TRBJ1-5; 10 bases match TRBD1. Unmatched junction bases numbered 0, after V lost 3 bases and J lost 4 bases. The CDR3 has 14 amino acids. Germline CDR1 LNHDA, CDR2 SQIVND (reference sequence). CDR3 sequence: CASSMGQGNQPQHF. DNA of the CDR3: TGTGCCAGTAGTATGGGACAGGGGAATCAGCCCCAGCATTTT.

The chain links TRBV30 to TRBJ2-7; D remains ambiguous. The CDR3 runs to 12 residues. Per the germline V gene, CDR1 is GTSNPN and CDR2 is SVGIG (reference sequence). Trimming removed 0 bases from V and 2 bases from J, with 5 bases in between. The CDR3 is CAWSVGPYEQYF. CDR3 sequence (DNA): TGTGCCTGGAGTGTCGGGCCCTACGAGCAGTACTTC.

This rearrangement joins TRBV19 to TRBJ1-1; possible D gene TRBD1, 6 bases. Per germline, CDR1 LNHDA and CDR2 SQIVND (reference sequence). The ends were cut back, 4 bases at V and 6 bases at J, with 21 bases in the middle. The CDR3 totals 16 residues. The CDR3 DNA sequence: TGTGCCAGTAGTAGACCACAGGGAGTCTTAACCCCTGAAGCTTTCTTT. It yields the protein CASSRPQGVLTPEAFF.

The chain carries TRBV20-1 and TRBJ2-7, with 8 bases identical to TRBD1. V was clipped by 3 bases and J by 5 bases; unmatched bases: 9. CDR1 and CDR2 (germline): DFQATT, SNEGSKA (reference sequence). This CDR3 has 14 amino acids. CDR3 amino acids: CSASDPRGPNEQYF. CDR3 DNA: TGCAGTGCTAGTGACCCCAGGGGGCCCAACGAGCAGTACTTC.